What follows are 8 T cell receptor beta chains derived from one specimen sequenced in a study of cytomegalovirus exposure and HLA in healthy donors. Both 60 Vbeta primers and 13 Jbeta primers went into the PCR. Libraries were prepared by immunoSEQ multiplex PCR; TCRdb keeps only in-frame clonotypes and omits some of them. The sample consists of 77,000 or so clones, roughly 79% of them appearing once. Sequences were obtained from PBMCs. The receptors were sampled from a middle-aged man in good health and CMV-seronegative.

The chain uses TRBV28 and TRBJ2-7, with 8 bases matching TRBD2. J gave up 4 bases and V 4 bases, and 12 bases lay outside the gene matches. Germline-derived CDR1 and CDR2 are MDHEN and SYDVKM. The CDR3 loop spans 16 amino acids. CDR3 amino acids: CASSSNLAGTRYEQYF. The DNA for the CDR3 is TGTGCCAGCAGTTCCAACTTAGCGGGGACTAGGTACGAGCAGTACTTC.

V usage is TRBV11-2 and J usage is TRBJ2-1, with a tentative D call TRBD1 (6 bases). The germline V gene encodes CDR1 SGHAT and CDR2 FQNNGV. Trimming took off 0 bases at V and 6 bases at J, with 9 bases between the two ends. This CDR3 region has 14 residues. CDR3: CASSLEAGVNEQFF. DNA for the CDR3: TGTGCCAGCAGCTTAGAGGCAGGGGTCAATGAGCAGTTCTTC.

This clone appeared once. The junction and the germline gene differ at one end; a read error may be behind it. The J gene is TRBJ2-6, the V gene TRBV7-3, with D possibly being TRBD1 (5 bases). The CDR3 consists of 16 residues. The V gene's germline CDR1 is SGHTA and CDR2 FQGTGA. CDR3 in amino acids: CASSSRLGSGANGLTF. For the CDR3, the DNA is TGTGCCAGCAGCTCAAGGTTGGGCTCTGGGGCCAACGGCCTGACTTTC. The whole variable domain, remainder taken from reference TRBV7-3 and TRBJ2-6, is GAGVSQTPSNKVTEKGKYVELRCDPISGHTALYWYRQSLGQGPEFLIYFQGTGAADDSGLPNDRFFAVRPEGSVSTLKIQRTERGDSAVYLCASSSRLGSGANGLTFGAGSRLTVL.

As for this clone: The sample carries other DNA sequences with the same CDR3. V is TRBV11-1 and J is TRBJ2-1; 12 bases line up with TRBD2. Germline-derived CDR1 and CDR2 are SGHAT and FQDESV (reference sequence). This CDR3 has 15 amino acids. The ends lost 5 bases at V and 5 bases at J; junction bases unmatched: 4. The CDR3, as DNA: TGTGCCAGCAGCCCTAGCGGGAGGGTCCACAATGAGCAGTTCTTC. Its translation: CASSPSGRVHNEQFF.

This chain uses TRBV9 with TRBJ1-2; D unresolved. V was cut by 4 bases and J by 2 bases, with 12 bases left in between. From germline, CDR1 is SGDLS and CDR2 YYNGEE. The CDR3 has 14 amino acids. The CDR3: CASSPPAGNYGYTF. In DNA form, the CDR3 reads TGTGCCAGCAGCCCCCCCGCAGGAAACTATGGCTACACCTTC.

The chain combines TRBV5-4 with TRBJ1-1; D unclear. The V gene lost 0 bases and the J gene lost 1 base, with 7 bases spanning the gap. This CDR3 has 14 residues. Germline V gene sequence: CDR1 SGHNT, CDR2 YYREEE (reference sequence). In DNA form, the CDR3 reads TGTGCCAGCAGCTTGGGAATACAGAACACTGAAGCTTTCTTT. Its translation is CASSLGIQNTEAFF.

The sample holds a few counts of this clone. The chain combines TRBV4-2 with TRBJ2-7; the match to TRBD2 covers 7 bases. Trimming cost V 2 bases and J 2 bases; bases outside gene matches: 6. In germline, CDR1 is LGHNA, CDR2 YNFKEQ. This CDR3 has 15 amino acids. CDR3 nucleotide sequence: TGTGCCAGCAGCCAACTAGCGGACCCTACCTACGAGCAGTACTTC. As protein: CASSQLADPTYEQYF.

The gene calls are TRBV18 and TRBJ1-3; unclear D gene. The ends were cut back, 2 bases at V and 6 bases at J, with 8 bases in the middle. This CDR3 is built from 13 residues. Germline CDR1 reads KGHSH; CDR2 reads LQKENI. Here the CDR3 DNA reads TGTGCCAGCTCACCATATGGAGAAAACACCATATATTTT. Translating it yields CASSPYGENTIYF.